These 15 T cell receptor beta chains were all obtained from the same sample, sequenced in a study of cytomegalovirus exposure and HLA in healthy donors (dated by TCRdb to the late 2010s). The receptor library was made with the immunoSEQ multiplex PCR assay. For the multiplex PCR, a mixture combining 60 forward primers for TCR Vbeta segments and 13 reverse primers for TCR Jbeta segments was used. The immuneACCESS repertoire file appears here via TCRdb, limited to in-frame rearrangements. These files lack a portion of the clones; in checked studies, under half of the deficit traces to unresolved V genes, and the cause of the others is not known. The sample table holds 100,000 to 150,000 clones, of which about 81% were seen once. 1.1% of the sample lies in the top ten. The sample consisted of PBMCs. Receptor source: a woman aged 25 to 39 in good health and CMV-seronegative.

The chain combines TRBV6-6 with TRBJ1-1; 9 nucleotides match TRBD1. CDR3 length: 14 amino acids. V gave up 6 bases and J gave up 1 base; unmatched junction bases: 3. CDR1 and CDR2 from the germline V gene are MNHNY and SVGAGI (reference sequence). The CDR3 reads CASSSDRGNTEAFF. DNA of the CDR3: TGTGCCAGCAGCTCGGACAGGGGGAACACTGAAGCTTTCTTT.

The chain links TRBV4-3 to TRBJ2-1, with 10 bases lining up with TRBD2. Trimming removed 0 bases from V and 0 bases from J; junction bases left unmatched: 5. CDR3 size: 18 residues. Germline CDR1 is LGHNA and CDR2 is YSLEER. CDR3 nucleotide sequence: TGCGCCAGCAGCCAAGATACTAGCGGGGCCAGCTCCTACAATGAGCAGTTCTTC. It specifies CASSQDTSGASSYNEQFF.

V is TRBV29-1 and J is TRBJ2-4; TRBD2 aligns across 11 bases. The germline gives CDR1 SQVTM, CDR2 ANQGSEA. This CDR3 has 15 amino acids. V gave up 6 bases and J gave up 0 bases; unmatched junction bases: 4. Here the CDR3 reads CSVGTSGLAKNIQYF. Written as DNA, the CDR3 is TGCAGCGTGGGGACTAGCGGACTAGCCAAAAACATTCAGTACTTC. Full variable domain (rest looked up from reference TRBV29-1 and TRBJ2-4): SAVISQKPSRDICQRGTSLTIQCQVDSQVTMMFWYRQQPGQSLTLIATANQGSEATYESGFVIDKFPISRPNLTFSTLTVSNMSPEDSSIYLCSVGTSGLAKNIQYFGAGTRLSVL.

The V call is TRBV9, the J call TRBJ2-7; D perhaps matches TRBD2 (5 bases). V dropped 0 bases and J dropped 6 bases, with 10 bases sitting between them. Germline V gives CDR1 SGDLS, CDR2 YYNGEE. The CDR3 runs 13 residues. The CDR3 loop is CASSVARGGEQYF. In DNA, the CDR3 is TGTGCCAGCAGCGTAGCTCGGGGTGGCGAGCAGTACTTC.

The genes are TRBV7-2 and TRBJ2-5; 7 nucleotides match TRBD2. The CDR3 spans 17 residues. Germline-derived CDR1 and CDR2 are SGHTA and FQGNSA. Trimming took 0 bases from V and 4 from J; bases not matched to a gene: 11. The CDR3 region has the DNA TGTGCCAGCAGCTTAGCGGCTAGCGGTCCCTCACGAGAGACCCAGTACTTC. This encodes CASSLAASGPSRETQYF.

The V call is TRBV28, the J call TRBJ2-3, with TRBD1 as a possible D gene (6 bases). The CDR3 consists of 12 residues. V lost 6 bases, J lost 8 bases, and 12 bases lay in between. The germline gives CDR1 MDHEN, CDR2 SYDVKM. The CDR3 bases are TGTGCCAGCAGGGACAGAGCTTTTACGCAGTATTTT. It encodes CASRDRAFTQYF. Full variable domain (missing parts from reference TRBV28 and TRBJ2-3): DVKVTQSSRYLVKRTGEKVFLECVQDMDHENMFWYRQDPGLGLRLIYFSYDVKMKEKGDIPEGYSVSREKKERFSLILESASTNQTSMYLCASRDRAFTQYFGPGTRLTVL.

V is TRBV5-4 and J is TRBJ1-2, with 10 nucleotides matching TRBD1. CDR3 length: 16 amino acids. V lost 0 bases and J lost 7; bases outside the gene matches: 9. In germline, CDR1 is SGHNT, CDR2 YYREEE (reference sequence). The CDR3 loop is CASSLGTGQGISGYTF. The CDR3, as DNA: TGTGCCAGCAGCTTGGGGACGGGACAGGGGATCAGTGGCTACACCTTC.

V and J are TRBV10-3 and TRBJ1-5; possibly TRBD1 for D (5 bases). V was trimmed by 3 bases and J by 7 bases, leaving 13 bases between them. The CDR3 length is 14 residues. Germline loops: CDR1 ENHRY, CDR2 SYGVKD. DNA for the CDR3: TGTGCCATCAGTGATCCTGGGGGGGGGCAGCCCCAGCATTTT. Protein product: CAISDPGGGQPQHF.

As DNA, the CDR3 is TGTGCCAGCAGCGTAGATCTTCAACTAGCGGGAGGTGGTCCGGCCGGGGAGCTGTTTTTT. Translating gives CASSVDLQLAGGGPAGELFF. The chain links TRBV9 to TRBJ2-2; TRBD2 matches at 12 bases. V was pared by 0 bases and J by 6 bases, with 15 bases of the junction left unmatched. The CDR3 covers 20 residues. The germline CDR1 and CDR2 sequences are SGDLS and YYNGEE.

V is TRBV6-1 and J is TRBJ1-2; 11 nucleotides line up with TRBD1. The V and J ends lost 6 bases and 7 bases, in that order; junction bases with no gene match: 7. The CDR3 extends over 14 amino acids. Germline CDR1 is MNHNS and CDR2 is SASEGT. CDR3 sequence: CASRRTGGPSGYTF. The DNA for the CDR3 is TGTGCCAGCAGGAGGACAGGGGGCCCTTCTGGCTACACCTTC.

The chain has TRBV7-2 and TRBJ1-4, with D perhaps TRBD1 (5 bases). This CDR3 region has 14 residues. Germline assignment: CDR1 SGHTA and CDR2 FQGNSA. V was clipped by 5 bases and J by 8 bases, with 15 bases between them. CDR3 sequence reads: CASSRGQWGEKLFF. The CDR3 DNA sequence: TGTGCCAGCAGCCGAGGCCAATGGGGCGAAAAACTGTTTTTT.

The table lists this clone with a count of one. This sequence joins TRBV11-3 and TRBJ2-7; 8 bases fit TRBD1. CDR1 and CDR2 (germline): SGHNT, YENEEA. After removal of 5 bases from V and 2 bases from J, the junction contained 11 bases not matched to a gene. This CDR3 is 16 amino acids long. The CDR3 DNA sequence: TGTGCCAGCAGCCCATCCGGACAGGGTGTCGCCTACGAGCAGTACTTC. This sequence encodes CASSPSGQGVAYEQYF.

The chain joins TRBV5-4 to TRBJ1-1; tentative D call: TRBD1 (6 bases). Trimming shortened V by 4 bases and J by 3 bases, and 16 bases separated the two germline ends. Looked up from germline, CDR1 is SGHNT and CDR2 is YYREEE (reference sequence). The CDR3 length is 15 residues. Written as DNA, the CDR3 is TGTGCCAGCAGCCCGGCCCAGGGGATGGACACTGAAGCTTTCTTT. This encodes CASSPAQGMDTEAFF.

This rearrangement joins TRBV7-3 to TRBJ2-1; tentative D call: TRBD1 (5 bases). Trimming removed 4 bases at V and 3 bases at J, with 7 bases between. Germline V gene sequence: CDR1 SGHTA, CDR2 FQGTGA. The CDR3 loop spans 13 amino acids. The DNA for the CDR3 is TGTGCCAGCAGCTCTCAGGGCTACAATGAGCAGTTCTTC. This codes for CASSSQGYNEQFF.

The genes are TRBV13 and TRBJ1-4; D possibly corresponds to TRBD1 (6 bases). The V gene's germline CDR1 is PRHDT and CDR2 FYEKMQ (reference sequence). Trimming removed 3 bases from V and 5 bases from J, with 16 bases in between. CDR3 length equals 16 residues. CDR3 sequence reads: CASSFQSTGSNEKLFF. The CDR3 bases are TGTGCCAGCAGCTTCCAATCGACAGGATCAAATGAAAAACTGTTTTTT.